This T cell receptor (beta chain) emerged from a study of T cells in localized non-small cell lung cancer. Adjacent lung lacking atypia came from at least 2 cm beyond the tumor margin. This clone was seen a few times. The antigen is not known. The protocol was immunoSEQ multiplex PCR, while the TCRdb copy is restricted to in-frame clones and leaves out a portion. The sample includes thousands of clones, about 29% seen only once; the top ten take 20% to 30%. J gave up 8 bases and V 3 bases, and 5 bases lay outside the gene matches. Per germline, CDR1 MGHDK and CDR2 SYGVNS. The CDR3 is made up of 14 amino acids. Findings and limits, study-wide: Higher blood T cell density tracked longer overall survival. Adjacent uninvolved lung had the highest clonality, suggesting focused antigen responses. Heterogeneity cannot be ruled out, as sequencing used one tumor region only.

This specimen was normal lung tissue next to the tumor, taken before any cancer treatment. The chain carries TRBV25-1 and TRBJ1-1; TRBD1 matches at 11 bases. The clonotype was recovered from a man between 40 and 70 years old with stage I lung adenocarcinoma. CDR3 loop: CASSDPDRGREAFF. In DNA form, the CDR3 reads TGTGCCAGCAGTGACCCGGACAGGGGGCGAGAAGCTTTCTTT.